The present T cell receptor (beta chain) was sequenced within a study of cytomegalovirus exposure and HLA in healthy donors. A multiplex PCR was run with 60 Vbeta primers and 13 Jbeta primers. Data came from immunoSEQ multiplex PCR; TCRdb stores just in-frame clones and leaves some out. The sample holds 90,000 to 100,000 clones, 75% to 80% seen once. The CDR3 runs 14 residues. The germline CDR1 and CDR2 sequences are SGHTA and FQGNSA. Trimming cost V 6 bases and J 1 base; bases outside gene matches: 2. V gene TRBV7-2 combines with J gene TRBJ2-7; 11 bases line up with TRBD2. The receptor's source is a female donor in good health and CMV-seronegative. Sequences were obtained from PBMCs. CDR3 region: CASSGTSGSYEQYF. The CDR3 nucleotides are TGTGCCAGCAGTGGGACTAGCGGATCCTACGAGCAGTACTTC. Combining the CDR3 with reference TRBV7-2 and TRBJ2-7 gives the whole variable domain GAGVSQSPSNKVTEKGKDVELRCDPISGHTALYWYRQSLGQGLEFLIYFQGNSAPDKSGLPSDRFSAERTGGSVSTLTIQRTQQEDSAVYLCASSGTSGSYEQYFGPGTRLTVT.